Each of the 15 T cell receptor beta chains below was sequenced from the same sample in a study of tumor-infiltrating lymphocytes in primary liver carcinoma. Unsorted whole blood supplied the RNA, and germline DNA was extracted too. Synthesis of TCR beta cDNA was carried out from 450 to 650 ng total RNA with a constant-region primer. Generation of the TCR beta libraries relied on three nested multiplex PCR rounds using slightly modified ARM-PCR. Researchers ran the first two PCR rounds for roughly 11 cycles each with TRBV1-TRBV30 forward primers and a C-beta reverse primer. TCRdb re-derived calls from the multiplex PCR reads in MiXCR, one entry per CDR3 protein. Of hundreds of thousands of distinct CDR3 sequences listed, around 50% were seen once; the top ten hold 15% to 20%. Sequencing was done on a sample of peripheral blood. The receptor source for this set is a woman under 40 with primary liver carcinoma and hepatitis B virus infection.

Details on this clonotype: A read error may produce the germline difference seen at one junction end. The chain links TRBV6-6 to TRBJ2-2; weak D call: TRBD2 (6 bases). The CDR3 length is 11 residues. CDR1 is MNHNY, CDR2 SVGAGI, per germline (reference sequence). The CDR3 sequence is CASSYPGEPFF. The CDR3 DNA follows: TGTGCCAGCAGTTACCCGGGGGAGCCGTTTTTT.

This chain links TRBV9 with TRBJ2-7, with D tentatively TRBD2 (5 bases). V was cut by 0 bases and J by 4 bases, with 11 bases left in between. CDR3 length: 14 residues. CDR1 and CDR2 (germline): SGDLS, YYNGEE. The CDR3 DNA is TGTGCCAGCAGCGTAGAGGGAGTAGGATACGAGCAGTACTTC. Residues: CASSVEGVGYEQYF.

The chain links TRBV7-9 to TRBJ2-2, with D maybe TRBD1 (6 bases). CDR1 is SEHNR, CDR2 FQNEAQ, per germline (reference sequence). Trimming cost V 1 base and J 4 bases, with 13 bases left between them. The CDR3 contains 16 residues. The CDR3 here is CASSLDMGAFTGELFF. The CDR3 nucleotides are TGTGCCAGCAGCTTAGATATGGGGGCGTTCACCGGGGAGCTGTTTTTT. Using reference TRBV7-9 and TRBJ2-2 for the parts outside the CDR3, the full variable domain is DTGVSQNPRHKITKRGQNVTFRCDPISEHNRLYWYRQTLGQGPEFLTYFQNEAQLEKSRLLSDRFSAERPKGSFSTLEIQRTEQGDSAMYLCASSLDMGAFTGELFFGEGSRLTVL.

With respect to this clonotype: Given a much more abundant clone one base away, this may be a read error. The chain combines TRBV6-2 or TRBV6-3 with TRBJ2-1, with D tentatively TRBD2 (6 bases). Per germline, CDR1 MNHEY and CDR2 SVGEGT. The CDR3 runs to 15 residues. This chain's CDR3 is CTSSYSAGLYNEQFF. The CDR3 DNA reads as TGTACCAGCAGTTACTCCGCGGGACTTTACAATGAGCAGTTCTTC.

This clonotype showed up just a few times. The CDR3 sequence: CASSRGSSGNTIYF. For the CDR3, the DNA is TGTGCCAGCAGTCGGGGGTCCTCTGGAAACACCATATATTTT. J is TRBJ1-3 and V is TRBV12-3 or TRBV12-4; possible D gene TRBD1, 5 bases. The CDR3 extends over 14 amino acids. V dropped 5 bases and J dropped 0 bases, with 8 bases sitting between them.

The chain uses TRBV7-9 and TRBJ2-7; 7 bases are a match to TRBD1. Germline values: CDR1 SEHNR, CDR2 FQNEAQ (reference sequence). J lost 6 bases, V lost 5 bases, and 10 bases had no gene match. CDR3 size: 14 residues. CDR3 residues: CASSEDRTGREQYF. Written as DNA, the CDR3 is TGTGCCAGCAGCGAGGACCGGACAGGTCGCGAGCAGTACTTC.

Notes on this clonotype: The junction does not match germline at one end; this may be a read error. The chain carries TRBV6-6 and TRBJ2-5; D unresolved. The J call could be wrong; TRBJ2-7 is a better fit for the DNA end. The CDR3 sequence is 12 residues long. Germline CDR1 and CDR2: MNHNY and SVGAGI (reference sequence). CDR3 in amino acids: CTSSSLVYEQYF. The CDR3 coding sequence is TGTACCAGCAGTTCGTTAGTCTACGAGCAGTACTTC.

As regards this clonotype: A junction boundary mismatches the germline segment, possibly from a read error. The rearrangement links TRBV12-3 or TRBV12-4 to TRBJ2-3; TRBD2 matches 10 bases. The CDR3 runs 16 residues. CDR3 nucleotide sequence: TGTGCCAGCAGCCAAACCCCGGGACTAGCGTCAGAAACGCAGTATTTT. Its translation: CASSQTPGLASETQYF.

Concerning this clonotype: This clone may be a read error of a much larger clone one base away. The chain uses TRBV29-1 and TRBJ2-7; D gene ambiguous. The CDR3 length is 11 residues. The germline V gene has CDR1 SQVTM and CDR2 ANQGSEA. V lost 3 bases and J 4 bases, leaving 7 bases between the germline ends. This CDR3 reads CSVDLEYEQYF. The CDR3 DNA follows: TGCAGCGTTGACTTGGAATACGAGCAGTACTTC.

About this clonotype itself: The CDR3 does not end in the conserved phenylalanine or tryptophan, so this is likely a read error. The V call is TRBV29-1, the J call TRBJ2-1; TRBD2 might be the D (5 bases). Looked up from germline, CDR1 is SQVTM and CDR2 is ANQGSEA. V was pared by 7 bases and J by 2 bases, with 12 bases between. The CDR3 is made up of 13 amino acids. The CDR3 sequence: CSAAPGTYNEQFL. Written as DNA, the CDR3 is TGCAGCGCCGCGCCGGGGACCTACAATGAGCAGTTCCTA.

This clonotype showed up many times. V gene TRBV29-1 combines with J gene TRBJ2-1; D perhaps matches TRBD2 (6 bases). The germline V gene encodes CDR1 SQVTM and CDR2 ANQGSEA. Trimming stripped 7 bases from V and 2 bases from J, with 18 bases between. This CDR3 is built from 15 residues. CDR3 DNA sequence: TGCAGCGGGAAAACTAGAGCGGGTACCTACAATGAGCAGTTCTTC. Translating gives CSGKTRAGTYNEQFF.

With respect to this clonotype: A clone one base away is much larger, so this may be a read error. This rearrangement joins TRBV6-5 to TRBJ1-1, with D maybe TRBD1 (5 bases). V gave up 7 bases and J gave up 0 bases, with 15 bases separating them. Germline V gene sequence: CDR1 MNHEY, CDR2 SVGAGI. CDR3 length: 15 residues. The DNA for the CDR3 is TGTGCCAGCACCTACCTTGTAGGGGTGAACACTGAAGCTTTCTTT. Translated: CASTYLVGVNTEAFF.

A word on this clonotype: A clone one base away is much larger, so this may be a read error. The chain uses TRBV12-3 or TRBV12-4 and TRBJ2-7; 9 nucleotides line up with TRBD2. The V and J ends lost 5 bases and 1 base, in that order; junction bases with no gene match: 6. The CDR3 runs to 15 residues. The CDR3 protein is CASSLASGDSYEQYF. CDR3 sequence (DNA): TGTGCCAGCAGTCTTGCTAGCGGGGATTCCTACGAGCAGTACTTC.

In the case of this clonotype: One end of the junction fails to match germline, which may point to a read error. The chain links TRBV12-5 to TRBJ1-5; D possibly corresponds to TRBD1 (5 bases). The CDR3 runs to 12 residues. CDR1 and CDR2 (germline): LGHNT, FRNRAP. The CDR3 DNA is TGTGCCAGCAACCCCAGGGAGCAGCCACAGCATTTT. It codes for CASNPREQPQHF.

Notes on this clonotype: A much larger clone is a single base away; this may be a read error. This chain links TRBV29-1 with TRBJ1-1, with D unclear. Trimming cost V 8 bases and J 3 bases, with 7 bases left between them. Germline V gene lookup returns CDR1 SQVTM and CDR2 ANQGSEA. The CDR3 has 10 amino acids. The CDR3 sequence is CSWVYTEAFF. The CDR3 bases are TGCAGCTGGGTCTACACTGAAGCTTTCTTT.